Shown below are 14 T cell receptor beta chains from a single sample sequenced in a study of blood T cell repertoires in COVID-19 (TCRdb year 2020). The receptor library was made with the immunoSEQ multiplex PCR assay. The source is immuneACCESS, and TCRdb retained only in-frame sequences with V and J called. Part of the clones is not carried over; for the studies checked, unresolved V genes explain less than half of this, and the remainder is unexplained. The sample yields about 330,000 clones; approximately 90% were counted once. Of the sample, under 11% is held by the ten largest clones. Sequencing was done on a sample of PBMCs or T cells enriched from blood (not recorded which). The receptors originated from a young woman who had recovered from COVID-19.

This chain uses TRBV6-2 or TRBV6-3 with TRBJ2-5; 7 nucleotides agree with TRBD1. After removal of 5 bases from V and 2 bases from J, the junction contained 11 bases not matched to a gene. This CDR3 comprises 16 residues. CDR1 and CDR2 (germline): MNHEY, SVGEGT. The CDR3 bases are TGTGCCAGCAGTCGGGGACAGCCGGAAAGACAAGAGACCCAGTACTTC. This gives the protein CASSRGQPERQETQYF.

V and J are TRBV10-3 and TRBJ1-4; 10 bases map to TRBD1. Germline loops: CDR1 ENHRY, CDR2 SYGVKD. Trimming took 6 bases from V and 8 from J; bases not matched to a gene: 9. CDR3 size: 15 residues. DNA for the CDR3: TGTGCCATCAGCCCGACAGGGGGCGCTGGCGAAAAACTGTTTTTT. Translation: CAISPTGGAGEKLFF.

The chain has TRBV30 and TRBJ1-1; D unresolved. CDR1 and CDR2 (germline): GTSNPN, SVGIG (reference sequence). This CDR3 region has 13 residues. V was cut by 0 bases and J by 7 bases, with 12 bases left in between. For the CDR3, the DNA is TGTGCCTGGAGTGTACTCCCCGAGGGTGAAGCTTTCTTT. It translates to CAWSVLPEGEAFF.

J is TRBJ2-3 and V is TRBV5-1, with TRBD1 matching over 7 bases. Per the germline V gene, CDR1 is SGHRS and CDR2 is YFSETQ. The CDR3 totals 15 residues. Trimming took 1 base from V and 4 from J; bases not matched to a gene: 6. CDR3 loop: CASSLTDREPDTQYF. DNA for the CDR3: TGCGCCAGCAGCTTGACAGACAGGGAACCAGATACGCAGTATTTT.

The rearrangement uses TRBV28 and TRBJ2-7; maybe TRBD2 (5 bases). The germline gives CDR1 MDHEN, CDR2 SYDVKM. The CDR3 covers 14 residues. Trimming left V 4 bases short and J 10 bases short, with 20 bases between. CDR3 in DNA: TGTGCCAGCAGTTCCGCGGACGGGAAACTACGTCAGTACTTC. It codes for CASSSADGKLRQYF.

The CDR3 DNA sequence: TGTGCCAGCAGCCCGCCCCGGGGTCCACAGTCACCCCTCCACTTT. Translation: CASSPPRGPQSPLHF. The chain recombines TRBV7-9 with TRBJ1-6; D is unclear. Trimming took off 5 bases at V and 10 bases at J, with 18 bases between the two ends. Germline V gene lookup returns CDR1 SEHNR and CDR2 FQNEAQ (reference sequence). CDR3 length: 15 residues. The full variable domain, with the rest looked up from reference TRBV7-9 and TRBJ1-6, is DTGVSQNPRHKITKRGQNVTFRCDPISEHNRLYWYRQTLGQGPEFLTYFQNEAQLEKSRLLSDRFSAERPKGSFSTLEIQRTEQGDSAMYLCASSPPRGPQSPLHFGNGTRLTVT.

The rearrangement links TRBV6-4 to TRBJ2-2, with 8 bases identical to TRBD1. V gave up 2 bases and J gave up 4 bases; unmatched junction bases: 6. The CDR3 totals 16 residues. Germline V gene lookup returns CDR1 MRHNA and CDR2 SNTAGT. CDR3 in amino acids: CASSDAGTGGTGELFF. CDR3 nucleotide sequence: TGTGCCAGCAGTGACGCAGGAACAGGGGGCACCGGGGAGCTGTTTTTT.

This chain uses TRBV6-1 with TRBJ2-6, with D unresolved. Trimming pared 2 bases from V and 0 bases from J, leaving 23 bases between. CDR3 length: 21 residues. Germline lookup yields CDR1 MNHNS and CDR2 SASEGT. CDR3 region: CASSEMIPLQDHFSGANVLTF. DNA for the CDR3: TGTGCCAGCAGTGAAATGATTCCGTTGCAGGATCACTTCTCTGGGGCCAACGTCCTGACTTTC.

The chain couples TRBV19 to TRBJ1-2, with TRBD1 matching 7 bases. Germline trimming cut 6 bases from V and 3 bases from J; bases unmatched to any gene: 7. CDR1 and CDR2 from the germline V gene are LNHDA and SQIVND (reference sequence). CDR3 length equals 14 residues. The CDR3 here is CASRNRDRDYGYTF. CDR3 DNA: TGTGCCAGTAGGAATAGAGACAGGGACTATGGCTACACCTTC.

This chain joins TRBV3-1 (or the pseudogene TRBV3-2) and TRBJ1-2, with D possibly being TRBD1 (6 bases). Germline lookup yields CDR1 LGHDT and CDR2 YNNKEL (reference sequence). The CDR3 extends over 14 amino acids. V dropped 0 bases and J dropped 6 bases, with 11 bases sitting between them. DNA for the CDR3: TGTGCCAGCAGCCAAGACCGGACAGTTCATGGCTACACCTTC. The encoded protein is CASSQDRTVHGYTF.

This clone appeared a few times. The chain recombines TRBV5-1 with TRBJ1-2; 8 bases are a match to TRBD1. Germline loops: CDR1 SGHRS, CDR2 YFSETQ. CDR3 length: 16 residues. The J segment lost 6 bases and the V segment lost 1 base, leaving 11 bases of the junction unmatched. CDR3 sequence (DNA): TGCGCCAGCAGCTTGTTTCAACAGGGGGGAAAAGATGGCTACACCTTC. Encoded protein: CASSLFQQGGKDGYTF.

The rearrangement uses TRBV4-1 and TRBJ2-1; 11 positions match TRBD2. The J segment lost 6 bases and the V segment lost 2 bases, leaving 6 bases of the junction unmatched. Germline lookup yields CDR1 MGHRA and CDR2 YSYEKL. CDR3 length: 16 residues. The CDR3 DNA follows: TGCGCCAGCAGCCAAATGCGGCTAGCGGGAGGCAATGAGCAGTTCTTC. Amino acid sequence: CASSQMRLAGGNEQFF.

This clone showed up just once. The V gene is TRBV7-8, the J gene TRBJ1-6; D perhaps matches TRBD1 (5 bases). V was shortened by 3 bases and J by 4 bases, with 13 bases between the two germline ends. The length of the CDR3 is 16 residues. Germline V lookup: CDR1 SGHVS, CDR2 FQNEAQ. CDR3 protein: CASSLSGGGYNSPLHF. CDR3 nucleotides: TGTGCCAGCAGCTTGAGTGGCGGGGGTTATAATTCACCCCTCCACTTT.

Only a few counts were recorded for this clone. The chain combines TRBV20-1 with TRBJ2-1; 9 nucleotides match TRBD1. Germline V gives CDR1 DFQATT, CDR2 SNEGSKA (reference sequence). Trimming cost V 3 bases and J 3 bases; bases outside gene matches: 6. This CDR3 is 15 amino acids long. CDR3 amino acids: CSASAGTGFYNEQFF. In DNA form, the CDR3 reads TGCAGTGCTAGTGCCGGGACAGGGTTCTACAATGAGCAGTTCTTC.